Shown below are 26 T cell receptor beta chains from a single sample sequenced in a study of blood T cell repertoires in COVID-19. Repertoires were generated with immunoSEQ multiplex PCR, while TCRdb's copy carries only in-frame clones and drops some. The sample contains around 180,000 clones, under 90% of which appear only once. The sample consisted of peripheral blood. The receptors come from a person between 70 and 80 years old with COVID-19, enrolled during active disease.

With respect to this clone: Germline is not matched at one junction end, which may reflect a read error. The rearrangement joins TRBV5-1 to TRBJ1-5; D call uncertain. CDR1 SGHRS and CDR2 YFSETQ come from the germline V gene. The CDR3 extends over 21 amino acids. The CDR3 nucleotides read TGCGCCGGCAGCTTGGTCGACCACGGTGGACGGAGGGATGTTGCAAATCAGCCCCAGCATTTT. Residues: CAGSLVDHGGRRDVANQPQHF.

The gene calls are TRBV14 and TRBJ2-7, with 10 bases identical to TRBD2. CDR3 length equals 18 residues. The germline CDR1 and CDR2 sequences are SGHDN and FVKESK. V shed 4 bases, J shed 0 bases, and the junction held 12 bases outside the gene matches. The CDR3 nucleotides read TGTGCCAGCAGCCGACGGCCCGCAACTAGCGGGACCTCCTACGAGCAGTACTTC. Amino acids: CASSRRPATSGTSYEQYF.

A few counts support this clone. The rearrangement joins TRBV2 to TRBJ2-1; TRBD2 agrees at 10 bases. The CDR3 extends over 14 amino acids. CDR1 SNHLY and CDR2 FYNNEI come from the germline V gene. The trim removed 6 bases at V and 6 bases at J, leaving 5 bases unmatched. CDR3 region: CASRRGLASNEQFF. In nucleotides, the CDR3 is TGTGCCAGCAGGAGGGGACTAGCGAGCAATGAGCAGTTCTTC.

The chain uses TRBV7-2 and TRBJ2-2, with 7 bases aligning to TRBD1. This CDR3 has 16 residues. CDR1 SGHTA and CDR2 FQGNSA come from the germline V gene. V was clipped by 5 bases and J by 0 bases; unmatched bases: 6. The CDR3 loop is CASSTAGTANTGELFF. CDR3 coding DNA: TGTGCCAGCAGCACCGCCGGGACAGCGAACACCGGGGAGCTGTTTTTT.

DNA of the CDR3: TGTGCTAGTGGTTTGGGGACAGGGTTCTCTGGGGCCAACGTCCTGACTTTC. It is translated as CASGLGTGFSGANVLTF. The V gene is TRBV12-5, the J gene TRBJ2-6; 8 bases agree with TRBD1. V lost 1 base to trimming and J lost 0 bases; unmatched junction nucleotides: 2. Germline CDR1 and CDR2: LGHNT and FRNRAP. The CDR3 consists of 17 residues.

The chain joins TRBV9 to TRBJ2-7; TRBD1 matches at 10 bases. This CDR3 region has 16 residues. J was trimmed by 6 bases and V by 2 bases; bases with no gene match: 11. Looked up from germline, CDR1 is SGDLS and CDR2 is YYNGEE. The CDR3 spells CASSVRPGQGSGEQYF. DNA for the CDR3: TGTGCCAGCAGCGTTCGGCCGGGACAGGGGTCGGGCGAGCAGTACTTC. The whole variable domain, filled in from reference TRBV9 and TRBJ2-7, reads DSGVTQTPKHLITATGQRVTLRCSPRSGDLSVYWYQQSLDQGLQFLIQYYNGEERAKGNILERFSAQQFPDLHSELNLSSLELGDSALYFCASSVRPGQGSGEQYFGPGTRLTVT.

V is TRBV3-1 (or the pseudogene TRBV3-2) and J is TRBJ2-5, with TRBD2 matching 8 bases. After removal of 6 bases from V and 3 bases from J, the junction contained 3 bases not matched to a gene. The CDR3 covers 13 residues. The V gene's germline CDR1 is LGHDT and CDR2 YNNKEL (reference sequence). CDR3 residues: CASRTTSEETQYF. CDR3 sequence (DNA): TGTGCCAGCAGGACGACTAGCGAAGAGACCCAGTACTTC.

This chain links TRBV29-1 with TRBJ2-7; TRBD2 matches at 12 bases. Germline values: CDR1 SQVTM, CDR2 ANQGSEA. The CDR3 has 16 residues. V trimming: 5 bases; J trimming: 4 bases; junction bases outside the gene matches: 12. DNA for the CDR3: TGCAGCGTTCTACGCCAGGGGACTAGCGGGTCTTACGAGCAGTACTTC. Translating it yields CSVLRQGTSGSYEQYF.

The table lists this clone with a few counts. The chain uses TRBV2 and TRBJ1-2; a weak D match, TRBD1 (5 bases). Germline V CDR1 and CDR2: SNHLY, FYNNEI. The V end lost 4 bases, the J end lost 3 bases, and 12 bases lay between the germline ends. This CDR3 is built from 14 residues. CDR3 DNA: TGTGCCAGCAGTGTAGGGGCCTGGGACTATGGCTACACCTTC. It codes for CASSVGAWDYGYTF.

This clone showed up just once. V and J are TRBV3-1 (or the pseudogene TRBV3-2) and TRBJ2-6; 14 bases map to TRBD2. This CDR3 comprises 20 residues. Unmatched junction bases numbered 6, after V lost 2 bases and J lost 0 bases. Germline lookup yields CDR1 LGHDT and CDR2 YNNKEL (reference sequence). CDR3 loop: CASSQPGLAGVYSGANVLTF. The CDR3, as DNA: TGTGCCAGCAGCCAACCGGGACTAGCGGGAGTTTACTCTGGGGCCAACGTCCTGACTTTC.

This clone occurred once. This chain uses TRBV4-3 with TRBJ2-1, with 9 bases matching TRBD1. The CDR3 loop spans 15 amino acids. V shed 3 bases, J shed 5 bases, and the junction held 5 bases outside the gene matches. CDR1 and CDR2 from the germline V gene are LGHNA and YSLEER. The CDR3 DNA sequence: TGCGCCAGCAGCCAGGGGACAGGGTCCCACAATGAGCAGTTCTTC. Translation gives CASSQGTGSHNEQFF.

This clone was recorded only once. This chain's CDR3 is CASSAGSSSYNEQFF. DNA for the CDR3: TGTGCCAGCAGCGCCGGGTCGAGCTCCTACAATGAGCAGTTCTTC. The chain employs TRBV9 and TRBJ2-1; D is uncertain. Per the germline V gene, CDR1 is SGDLS and CDR2 is YYNGEE. The CDR3 is made up of 15 amino acids. With 3 bases removed from V and 0 bases from J, the gap between germline ends came to 10 bases.

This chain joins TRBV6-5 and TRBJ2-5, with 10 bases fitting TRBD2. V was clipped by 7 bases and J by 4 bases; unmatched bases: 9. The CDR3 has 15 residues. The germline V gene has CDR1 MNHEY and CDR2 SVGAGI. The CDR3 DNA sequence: TGTGCCAGCAACCCGAGCGGGGGGGCCCGAGAGACCCAGTACTTC. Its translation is CASNPSGGARETQYF.

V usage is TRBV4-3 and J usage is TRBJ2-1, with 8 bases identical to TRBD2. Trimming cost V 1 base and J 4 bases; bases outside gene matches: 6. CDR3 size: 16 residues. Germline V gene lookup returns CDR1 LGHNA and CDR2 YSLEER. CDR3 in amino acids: CASSQGAGGGYNEQFF. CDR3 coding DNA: TGCGCCAGCAGCCAAGGTGCGGGCGGGGGGTACAATGAGCAGTTCTTC.

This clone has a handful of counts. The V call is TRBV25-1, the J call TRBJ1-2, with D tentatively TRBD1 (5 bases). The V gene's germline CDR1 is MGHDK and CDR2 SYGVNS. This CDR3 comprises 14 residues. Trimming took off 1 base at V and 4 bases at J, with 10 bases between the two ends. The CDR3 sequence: CASSESLQGYGYTF. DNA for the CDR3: TGTGCCAGCAGTGAATCGCTGCAGGGCTATGGCTACACCTTC.

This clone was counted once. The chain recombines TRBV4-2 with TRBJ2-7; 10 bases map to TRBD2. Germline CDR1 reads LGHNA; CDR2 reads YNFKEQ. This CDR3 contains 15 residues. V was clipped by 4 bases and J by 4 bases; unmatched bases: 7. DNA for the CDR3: TGTGCCAGCAGCCCGTCTAGCGGGAGTGGGTACGAGCAGTACTTC. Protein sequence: CASSPSSGSGYEQYF.

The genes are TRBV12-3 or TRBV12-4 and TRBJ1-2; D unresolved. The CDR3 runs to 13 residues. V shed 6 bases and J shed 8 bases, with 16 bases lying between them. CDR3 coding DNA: TGTGCCAGCAGCAGAGACCGGGTAGGCGGCTACACCTTC. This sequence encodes CASSRDRVGGYTF.

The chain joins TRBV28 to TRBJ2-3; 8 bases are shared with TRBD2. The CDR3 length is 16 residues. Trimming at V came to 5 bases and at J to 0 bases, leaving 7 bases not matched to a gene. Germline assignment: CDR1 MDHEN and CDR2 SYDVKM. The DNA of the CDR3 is TGTGCCAGCAGTCCCCTGCGGGGGGCGAGCACAGATACGCAGTATTTT. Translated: CASSPLRGASTDTQYF.

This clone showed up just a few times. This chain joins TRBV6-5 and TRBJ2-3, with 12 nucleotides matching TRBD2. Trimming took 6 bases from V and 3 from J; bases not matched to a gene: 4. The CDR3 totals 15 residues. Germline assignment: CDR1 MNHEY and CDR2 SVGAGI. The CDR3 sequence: CASRLGLAGTDTQYF. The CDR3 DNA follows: TGTGCCAGCAGACTCGGACTAGCGGGGACAGATACGCAGTATTTT.

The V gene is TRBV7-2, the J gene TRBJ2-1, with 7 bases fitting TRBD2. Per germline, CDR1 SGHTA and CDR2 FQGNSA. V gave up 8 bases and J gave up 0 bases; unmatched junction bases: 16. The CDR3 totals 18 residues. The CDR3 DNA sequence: TGTGCCAGCTTAAGGGTTGCGGGAGCAGCAATCTCCTACAATGAGCAGTTCTTC. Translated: CASLRVAGAAISYNEQFF.

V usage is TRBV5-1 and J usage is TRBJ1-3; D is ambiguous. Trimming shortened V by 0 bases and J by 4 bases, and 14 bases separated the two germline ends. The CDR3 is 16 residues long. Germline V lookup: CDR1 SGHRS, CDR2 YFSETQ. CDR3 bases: TGCGCCAGCAGCTTGGCCGGAGCCGCTCGAGGAAACACCATATATTTT. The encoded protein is CASSLAGAARGNTIYF.

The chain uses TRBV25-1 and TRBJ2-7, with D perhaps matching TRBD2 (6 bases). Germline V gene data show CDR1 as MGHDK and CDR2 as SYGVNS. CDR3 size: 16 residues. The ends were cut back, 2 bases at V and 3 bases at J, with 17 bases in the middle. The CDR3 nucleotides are TGTGCCAGCAGTGAAACTACTGGGGGAGGTAACTACGAGCAGTACTTC. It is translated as CASSETTGGGNYEQYF.

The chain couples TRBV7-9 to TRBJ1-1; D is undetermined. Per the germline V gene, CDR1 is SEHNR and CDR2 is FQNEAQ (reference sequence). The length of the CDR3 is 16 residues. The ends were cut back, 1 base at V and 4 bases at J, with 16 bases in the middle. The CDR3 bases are TGTGCCAGCAGCTTAGTCCTGCCCAACGGAGGCACTGAAGCTTTCTTT. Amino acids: CASSLVLPNGGTEAFF.

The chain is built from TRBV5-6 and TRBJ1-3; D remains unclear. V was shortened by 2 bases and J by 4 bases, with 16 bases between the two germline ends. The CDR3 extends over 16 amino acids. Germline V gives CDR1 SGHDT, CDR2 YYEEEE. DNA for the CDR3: TGTGCCAGCAGCTTACCAGGAATACCCTTCGGAAACACCATATATTTT. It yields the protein CASSLPGIPFGNTIYF.

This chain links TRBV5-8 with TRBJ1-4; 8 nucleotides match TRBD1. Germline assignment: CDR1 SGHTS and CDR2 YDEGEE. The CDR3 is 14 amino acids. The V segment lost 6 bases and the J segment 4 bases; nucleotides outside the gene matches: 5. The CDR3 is CASNRQGLNEKLFF. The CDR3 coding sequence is TGTGCCAGCAACCGACAGGGGCTTAATGAAAAACTGTTTTTT.

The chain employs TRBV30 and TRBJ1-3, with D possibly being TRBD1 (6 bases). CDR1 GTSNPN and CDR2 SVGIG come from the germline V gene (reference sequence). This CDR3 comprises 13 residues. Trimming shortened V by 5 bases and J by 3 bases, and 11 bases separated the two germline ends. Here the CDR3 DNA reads TGTGCCTGGGGTACAGGGATTGGAAACACCATATATTTT. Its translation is CAWGTGIGNTIYF.